This paragraph covers one T cell receptor beta chain sequence. This sample stems from a study of blood T cell repertoires in COVID-19. Profiled with immunoSEQ multiplex PCR; TCRdb holds only in-frame clones, not every one. The sample shows about 240,000 clones, about nine tenths of them seen only once. Germline CDR1 is LNHDA and CDR2 is SQIVND (reference sequence). The CDR3 loop spans 14 amino acids. V was trimmed by 5 bases and J by 3 bases, leaving 11 bases between them. The source is a man aged 60-69 years who had recovered from COVID-19. The chain couples TRBV19 to TRBJ1-5; D is uncertain. The specimen sequenced was peripheral blood. The CDR3 sequence: CASSLEDFNQPQHF. DNA for the CDR3: TGTGCCAGTAGTCTGGAGGATTTCAATCAGCCCCAGCATTTT.